These 14 T cell receptor beta chains share one sample of origin, sequenced in a study of beta chain bispecific antibodies for T cell cancers. TCRdb reprocessed the 5' RACE reads with MiXCR, giving one entry per CDR3 protein. The sample has some 20,000 distinct CDR3 sequences, about 2.7% seen once. Blood mononuclear cells were expanded for two to three days using either OKT3 anti-CD3 antibody or CD3/CD28 beads. These TCRs' antigens remain unknown. Study-wide results and limits: The leukemia cells, rather than normal T cells, gave most of the targeted TRBV signal.

The sample consisted of healthy donor T cells cultured with leukemia cells. Receptors were obtained from a human donor in good health. Some clones in this sample may be carry-over from other donors' samples.

This clonotype was observed many times. V and J are TRBV5-5 and TRBJ2-2, with D uncertain. The CDR3 totals 12 residues. V lost 7 bases, J lost 6 bases, and 10 bases lay in between. Germline-derived CDR1 and CDR2 are SGHKS and YYEKEE (reference sequence). Here the CDR3 DNA reads TGTGCCAGCCACGGACCGTCCGGGGAGCTGTTTTTT. Its translation: CASHGPSGELFF. Supplemented by reference TRBV5-5 and TRBJ2-2, the full variable domain reads DAGVTQSPTHLIKTRGQQVTLRCSPISGHKSVSWYQQVLGQGPQFIFQYYEKEERGRGNFPDRFSARQFPNYSSELNVNALLLGDSALYLCASHGPSGELFFGEGSRLTVL.

This clonotype was seen repeatedly, ten times or more. V usage is TRBV7-2 and J usage is TRBJ2-3, with 13 bases matching TRBD2. This CDR3 is built from 15 residues. V shed 5 bases and J 8 bases; nucleotides not matched to a gene: 7. Germline V gives CDR1 SGHTA, CDR2 FQGNSA. The DNA of the CDR3 is TGTGCCAGCAGCCGAACTAGCGGGGGGGCTATTACGCAGTATTTT. Protein sequence: CASSRTSGGAITQYF.

This clonotype came up many times. The CDR3, as DNA: TGCAGTGCTGCTATTAGAGGGTTCTCCTACAATGAGCAGTTCTTC. It specifies CSAAIRGFSYNEQFF. V usage is TRBV20-1 and J usage is TRBJ2-1; D possibly corresponds to TRBD2 (5 bases). The V end lost 5 bases, the J end lost 0 bases, and 14 bases lay between the germline ends. The CDR3 has 15 amino acids. In germline, CDR1 is DFQATT, CDR2 SNEGSKA (reference sequence).

V is TRBV6-5 and J is TRBJ1-6, with D possibly matching TRBD1 (5 bases). The germline V gene has CDR1 MNHEY and CDR2 SVGAGI. The CDR3 contains 15 residues. The V end lost 5 bases, the J end lost 9 bases, and 17 bases lay between the germline ends. The CDR3: CASSTGRIRSSPLHF. CDR3 nucleotide sequence: TGTGCCAGCAGTACGGGACGAATCCGGTCTTCACCCCTCCACTTT.

This sequence joins TRBV7-9 and TRBJ1-2; no definite D call. CDR1 is SEHNR and CDR2 is FQNEAQ in the germline V gene (reference sequence). The ends were cut back, 2 bases at V and 2 bases at J, with 6 bases in the middle. The CDR3 totals 13 residues. DNA for the CDR3: TGTGCCAGCAGCTTAAGTACCAACTATGGCTACACCTTC. Translation: CASSLSTNYGYTF.

This clonotype was seen repeatedly, ten times or more. CDR3 coding DNA: TGTGCCAGCAGCTTCAGCGAGACCCAGTACTTC. Amino acids: CASSFSETQYF. V and J are TRBV5-6 and TRBJ2-5; D gene uncertain. Germline loops: CDR1 SGHDT, CDR2 YYEEEE. The V end was cut by 2 bases, the J end by 5 bases, with 4 bases between. The CDR3 is 11 amino acids.

This clonotype was counted at least ten times. The CDR3 reads CASSQWGEYNEQFF. The CDR3 coding sequence is TGTGCCAGCAGCCAATGGGGAGAGTACAATGAGCAGTTCTTC. The V gene is TRBV16, the J gene TRBJ2-1; TRBD2 is a possible D gene (5 bases). Germline V gene data show CDR1 as KGHSY and CDR2 as FQNENV. This CDR3 region has 14 residues. The V end was cut by 1 base, the J end by 4 bases, with 8 bases between.

This chain connects TRBV20-1 to TRBJ2-5; TRBD2 matches at 13 bases. This CDR3 has 18 residues. Germline CDR1 DFQATT, CDR2 SNEGSKA (reference sequence). Trimming removed 5 bases from V and 3 bases from J; junction bases left unmatched: 15. CDR3 in amino acids: CSAARTSGGLLGEETQYF. Here the CDR3 DNA reads TGCAGTGCTGCCCGGACTAGCGGGGGACTGTTAGGGGAAGAGACCCAGTACTTC.

This clonotype has a count of ten or more. The V gene is TRBV28, the J gene TRBJ1-4; TRBD1 aligns across 8 bases. V shed 4 bases and J 8 bases; nucleotides not matched to a gene: 9. The V gene's germline CDR1 is MDHEN and CDR2 SYDVKM. The CDR3 loop spans 15 amino acids. The CDR3 DNA sequence: TGTGCCAGCAGTTCCCCCCCAGGGGGCCAAGAAAAACTGTTTTTT. This sequence encodes CASSSPPGGQEKLFF.

This clonotype came up many times. The V gene is TRBV12-3 or TRBV12-4, the J gene TRBJ1-1; TRBD1 is a possible D gene (6 bases). The V and J ends lost 2 bases and 1 base respectively, with 11 bases between them. The CDR3 contains 15 residues. The CDR3 sequence: CASSLSTGPNTEAFF. The CDR3 DNA follows: TGTGCCAGCAGTTTAAGCACAGGGCCGAACACTGAAGCTTTCTTT.

Many counts were recorded for this clonotype. The chain has TRBV6-2 or TRBV6-3 and TRBJ2-7; a possible D gene is TRBD2 (5 bases). There are 19 residues in the CDR3. CDR1 is MNHEY, CDR2 SVGEGT, per germline. With 3 bases removed from V and 1 base from J, the gap between germline ends came to 25 bases. The DNA of the CDR3 is TGTGCCAGCAGTTATGTAATTCGGGGAATCAGCGTTTCTTCCTACGAGCAGTACTTC. It specifies CASSYVIRGISVSSYEQYF.

This clonotype was found many times. This rearrangement joins TRBV18 to TRBJ2-2; a possible D gene is TRBD2 (6 bases). Germline values: CDR1 KGHSH, CDR2 LQKENI. The ends were cut back, 3 bases at V and 5 bases at J, with 13 bases in the middle. The CDR3 is made up of 15 amino acids. CDR3 coding DNA: TGTGCCAGCTCACCTGGAGGGCTGAGGACCGGGGAGCTGTTTTTT. Protein: CASSPGGLRTGELFF.

About this clonotype: Being one base from a much bigger clone, this may be a read error. Since the CDR3 does not end with the conserved phenylalanine or tryptophan, this likely comes from a read error. The V and J genes are TRBV18 and TRBJ2-7; D assignment may be TRBD1 or TRBD2 (5 bases each). This CDR3 spans 13 amino acids. Germline V gene lookup returns CDR1 KGHSH and CDR2 LQKENI. V shed 0 bases and J shed 3 bases, with 6 bases lying between them. CDR3 region: CASSPPGDYEQYS. DNA of the CDR3: TGTGCCAGCTCACCACCGGGGGACTACGAGCAGTACTCC.

The table lists this clonotype with many counts. The chain is built from TRBV11-1 and TRBJ2-7, with D unresolved. V was trimmed by 4 bases and J by 1 base, leaving 8 bases between them. The CDR3 loop spans 13 amino acids. Germline-derived CDR1 and CDR2 are SGHAT and FQDESV (reference sequence). The DNA of the CDR3 is TGTGCCAGCAGCTGGGCCGGGTCCTACGAGCAGTACTTC. It translates to CASSWAGSYEQYF.